This T cell receptor beta chain was identified in a study of T cell changes during pregnancy in multiple sclerosis. Profiling relied on immunoSEQ multiplex PCR, and the TCRdb table lists in-frame clones only, not all of them. In the table there are under 55,000 clones, 70% to 90% of which are singletons. The CDR3 consists of 13 residues. Germline lookup yields CDR1 GTSNPN and CDR2 SVGIG (reference sequence). Trimming took off 2 bases at V and 11 bases at J, with 18 bases between the two ends. The origin of this receptor is a female donor with multiple sclerosis, enrolled in a pregnancy study. The source was peripheral blood, collected in the first trimester of pregnancy. The V call is TRBV30, the J call TRBJ1-1; the D is unclear. CDR3 sequence (DNA): TGTGCCTGGAGTCCCGGCGGGGTACAACGGGCTTTCTTT. It is translated as CAWSPGGVQRAFF. Full variable domain (remainder filled in from reference TRBV30 and TRBJ1-1): SQTIHQWPATLVQPVGSPLSLECTVEGTSNPNLYWYRQAAGRGLQLLFYSVGIGQISSEVPQNLSASRPQDRQFILSSKKLLLSDSGFYLCAWSPGGVQRAFFGQGTRLTVV.